Listed below are T cell receptor beta chains from one sample, sequenced in a study of T cell responses to AZD1222 COVID-19 vaccine. Data came from immunoSEQ multiplex PCR; TCRdb stores just in-frame clones and leaves some out. The top ten hold 1.1% to 1.5% of the sample, which has about 140,000 clones, about nine tenths seen once. Sequencing used peripheral blood, obtained on day 0 of AZD1222 vaccination. These receptor sequences come from an adult in good health. The CDR3 runs from the conserved cysteine through the conserved F or W. D genes are given only for firm matches. The size field is filled for only some rows; it gives once, few, many or a size class.

size | J | V | D | CDR3 | DNA
- | TRBJ2-7 | TRBV2 | TRBD2 | CASTLGGSGGSEQYF | TGTGCCAGCACCCTAGGAGGTAGCGGGGGGAGCGAGCAGTACTTC
- | TRBJ2-1 | TRBV3-1/TRBV3-2 | TRBD2 | CASSQGAGGGNEQFF | TGTGCCAGCAGCCAGGGGGCGGGGGGCGGCAATGAGCAGTTCTTC
- | TRBJ1-1 | TRBV5-1 | - | CASSSGFSRTVPTVVEAFF | TGCGCCAGCAGCTCAGGATTTAGTAGGACAGTCCCTACAGTGGTTGAAGCTTTCTTT
- | TRBJ2-3 | TRBV7-2 | - | CASSPAAGSDTQYF | TGTGCCAGCAGCCCCGCGGCGGGATCCGATACGCAGTATTTT
- | TRBJ1-1 | TRBV13 | - | CASSSGGNTEAFF | TGTGCCAGCAGCTCGGGGGGGAACACTGAAGCTTTCTTT
- | TRBJ1-2 | TRBV10-3 | - | CAISEIQGSLVLYGYTF | TGTGCCATCAGTGAGATCCAGGGGTCTCTTGTGCTTTATGGCTACACCTTC
- | TRBJ2-3 | TRBV19 | - | CASSGGGGGTDTQYF | TGTGCCAGTAGTGGTGGGGGCGGCGGCACAGATACGCAGTATTTT
- | TRBJ1-4 | TRBV30 | - | CAWSARQRNEKLFF | TGTGCCTGGAGTGCTAGGCAGCGGAATGAAAAACTGTTTTTT
- | TRBJ2-3 | TRBV9 | TRBD2 | CASSLRAAGDRDTQYF | TGTGCCAGCAGCTTGAGGGCTGCGGGAGATAGAGATACGCAGTATTTT
- | TRBJ1-1 | TRBV4-3 | - | CASSPGVGQMNTEAFF | TGCGCCAGCAGCCCGGGGGTTGGACAGATGAACACTGAAGCTTTCTTT
- | TRBJ2-2 | TRBV5-6 | TRBD1 | CASRDRGGTGELFF | TGTGCCAGCAGGGACAGGGGCGGGACCGGGGAGCTGTTTTTT
- | TRBJ2-3 | TRBV18 | - | CASSPEDTQYF | TGTGCCAGCTCACCAGAAGATACGCAGTATTTT
- | TRBJ1-1 | TRBV6-2/TRBV6-3 | TRBD1 | CASSPRTGGADTEAFF | TGTGCCAGCAGCCCCCGGACAGGGGGCGCGGACACTGAAGCTTTCTTT
- | TRBJ1-5 | TRBV28 | TRBD1 | CASSSSGTGGLGAQHF | TGTGCCAGCAGTTCCTCCGGGACAGGGGGTTTGGGAGCCCAGCATTTT
- | TRBJ1-5 | TRBV19 | - | CASSLGGSFNQPQHF | TGTGCCAGTAGTCTGGGGGGGAGCTTCAATCAGCCCCAGCATTTT
- | TRBJ1-1 | TRBV11-3 | - | CASSPGVTTEAFF | TGTGCCAGCAGCCCGGGGGTCACCACTGAAGCTTTCTTT
- | TRBJ2-5 | TRBV6-5 | - | CASSYHQQETQYF | TGTGCCAGCAGTTATCACCAGCAAGAGACCCAGTACTTC
- | TRBJ1-2 | TRBV29-1 | - | CSVVVAGPYGYTF | TGCAGCGTTGTGGTGGCAGGGCCCTATGGCTACACCTTC
- | TRBJ1-5 | TRBV6-6 | TRBD1 | CASSRGQGDQPQHF | TGTGCCAGCAGCCGAGGACAGGGTGATCAGCCCCAGCATTTT
- | TRBJ2-7 | TRBV4-3 | TRBD1 | CASSPGTGDYEQYF | TGCGCCAGCAGCCCTGGGACAGGGGACTACGAGCAGTACTTC
once | TRBJ1-6 | TRBV10-3 | - | CAISELWPDSPLHF | TGTGCCATCAGTGAGCTATGGCCCGATTCACCCCTCCACTTT
- | TRBJ1-2 | TRBV9 | - | CASSPTTANYGYTF | TGTGCCAGCAGCCCAACGACAGCTAACTATGGCTACACCTTC
- | TRBJ1-1 | TRBV5-5 | TRBD1 | CASIKMTGGRENTEAFF | TGTGCCAGCATTAAGATGACAGGGGGCCGGGAGAACACTGAAGCTTTCTTT
- | TRBJ2-2 | TRBV29-1 | - | CSVDLAGLNTGELFF | TGCAGCGTTGACCTCGCCGGACTAAACACCGGGGAGCTGTTTTTT